This note documents a single T cell receptor (beta chain) sequence. Its antigen is currently unknown. This is likely a read error, given that the CDR3 carries no conserved phenylalanine or tryptophan at its end. TCRdb re-derived calls from the 5' RACE reads in MiXCR, one entry per CDR3 protein. The data contain fewer than 650,000 distinct CDR3 sequences, about 7% of them singletons. This sample was taken from a study of identical twins. Notes on the study in general: Weaker excess twin sharing was seen among beta out-of-frame sequences.

J was trimmed by 3 bases and V by 11 bases; bases with no gene match: 9. The V gene's germline CDR1 is SNHLY and CDR2 FYNNEI. This CDR3 has 14 amino acids. These data were likewise used in another study, on yellow fever vaccine responses in identical twins.

The sequence was obtained from a woman between 18 and 30 years old in good health. The sequenced sample consisted of PBMCs. The genes are TRBV2 and TRBJ2-1; TRBD2 aligns across 8 bases. The CDR3 loop is CAGRPGLDYNEQFL. In DNA form, the CDR3 reads TGTGCCGGCCGGCCGGGACTAGACTACAATGAGCAGTTCTTG.